The clone carrying this TCR beta chain was observed many times. Its antigen is currently unknown. The CDR3 sequence is 17 residues long. V lost 3 bases and J lost 4; bases outside the gene matches: 13. Germline V gene sequence: CDR1 LNHDA, CDR2 SQIVND (reference sequence). RNA fractions of 10%, 30% or 50% and about 19,000 to 1,000,000 sorted cells were the source of naive CD8 libraries. Sorting isolated naive CD8 T cells as CD8+CD4-CCR7+CD45RA+ events. The data derive from a study of molecular identifiers for immune sequencing clone quantification. Study in general: Naive CD8 RNA (around 20,000 or 99,000 cells) was divided into five aliquots, with four sequenced.

General study findings and limits: Clonotypes surpassing 20 RNA copies contained over 98% of effector molecules, versus under 1% in naive cells.

TCRdb analysed the PCR reads with MiXCR anew, one entry per CDR3 protein. The data hold some 580,000 distinct CDR3 sequences, with 25% observed a single time. This receptor was obtained from a human donor in good health. Some libraries in this study had Jurkat cell RNA spiked in. This chain links TRBV19 with TRBJ2-7, with 9 bases identical to TRBD2. Sequenced material: naive CD8+ T cells from blood, with Jurkat cell RNA spiked in. As to subset: FACS-sorted CD8+CD4-CCR7+CD45RA+ naive T cells. CDR3 protein: CASSMAVVGTSWYEQYF. CDR3 in DNA: TGTGCCAGTAGTATGGCGGTTGTTGGGACTAGCTGGTACGAGCAGTACTTC. The full variable domain, rest sourced from reference TRBV19 and TRBJ2-7, is DGGITQSPKYLFRKEGQNVTLSCEQNLNHDAMYWYRQDPGQGLRLIYYSQIVNDFQKGDIAEGYSVSREKKESFPLTVTSAQKNPTAFYLCASSMAVVGTSWYEQYFGPGTRLTVT.